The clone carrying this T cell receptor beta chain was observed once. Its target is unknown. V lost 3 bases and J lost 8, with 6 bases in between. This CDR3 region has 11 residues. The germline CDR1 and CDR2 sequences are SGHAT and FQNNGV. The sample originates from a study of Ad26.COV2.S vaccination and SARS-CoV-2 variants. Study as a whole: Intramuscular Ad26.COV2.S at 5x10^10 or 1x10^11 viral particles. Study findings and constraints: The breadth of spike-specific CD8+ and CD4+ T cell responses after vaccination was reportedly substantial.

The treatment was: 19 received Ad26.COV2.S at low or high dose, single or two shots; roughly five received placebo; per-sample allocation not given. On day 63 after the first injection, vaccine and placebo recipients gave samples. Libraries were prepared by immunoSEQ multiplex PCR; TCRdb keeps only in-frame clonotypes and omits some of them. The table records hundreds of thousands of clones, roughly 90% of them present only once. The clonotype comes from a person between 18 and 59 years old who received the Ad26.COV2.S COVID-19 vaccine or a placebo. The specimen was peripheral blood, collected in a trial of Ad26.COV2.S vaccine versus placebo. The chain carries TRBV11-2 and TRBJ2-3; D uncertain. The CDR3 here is CASSLGGTQYF. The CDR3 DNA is TGTGCCAGCAGCTTGGGCGGTACGCAGTATTTT. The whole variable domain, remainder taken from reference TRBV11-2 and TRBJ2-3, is EAGVAQSPRYKIIEKRQSVAFWCNPISGHATLYWYQQILGQGPKLLIQFQNNGVVDDSQLPKDRFSAERLKGVDSTLKIQPAKLEDSAVYLCASSLGGTQYFGPGTRLTVL.